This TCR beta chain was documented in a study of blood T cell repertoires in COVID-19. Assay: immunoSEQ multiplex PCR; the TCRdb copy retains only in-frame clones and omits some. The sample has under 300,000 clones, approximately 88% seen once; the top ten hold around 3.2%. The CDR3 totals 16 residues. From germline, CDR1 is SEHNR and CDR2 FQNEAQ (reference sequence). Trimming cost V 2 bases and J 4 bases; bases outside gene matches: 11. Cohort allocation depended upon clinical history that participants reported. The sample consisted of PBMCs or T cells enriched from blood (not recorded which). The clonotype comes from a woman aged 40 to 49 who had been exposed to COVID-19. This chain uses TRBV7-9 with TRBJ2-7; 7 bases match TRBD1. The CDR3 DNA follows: TGTGCCAGCAGCTTACGGTCGATGACAGGGTGGTACGAGCAGTACTTC. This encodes CASSLRSMTGWYEQYF.